These 16 T cell receptor beta chains came from one sample sequenced in a study of blood T cells in healthy people across ages. The second PCR ran about 6 to 11 cycles with a sample-barcoded 5' primer and J-beta primers. TCRdb independently ran MiXCR on the 5' RACE reads; one entry per CDR3 protein. This table holds 700,000 or so distinct CDR3 sequences, about 43% found once. Sequenced input: blood. The source of these receptors is a man older than 75 in good health.

This clonotype was observed at least ten times. V is TRBV20-1 and J is TRBJ2-5, with D possibly being TRBD2 (5 bases). CDR3 size: 15 residues. Germline lookup yields CDR1 DFQATT and CDR2 SNEGSKA (reference sequence). V shed 0 bases and J shed 3 bases, with 14 bases lying between them. CDR3 DNA: TGCAGTGCTAGAGATGTGAGGGCAGCCAAAGAGACCCAGTACTTC. It translates to CSARDVRAAKETQYF.

The genes are TRBV6-2 or TRBV6-3 and TRBJ2-7, with 9 bases identical to TRBD2. In germline, CDR1 is MNHEY, CDR2 SVGEGT. V lost 7 bases, J lost 0 bases, and 7 bases stayed unmatched. The CDR3 is made up of 15 amino acids. The CDR3 DNA sequence: TGTGCCAGCACCGTAGCGGGGGCCAACTCCTACGAGCAGTACTTC. This gives the protein CASTVAGANSYEQYF.

This clonotype was counted between two and nine times. V gene TRBV9 combines with J gene TRBJ1-1; perhaps TRBD1 as D (5 bases). The germline V and J ends were trimmed by 0 bases and 7 bases, with 16 bases remaining between them. This CDR3 is built from 15 residues. The germline V gene encodes CDR1 SGDLS and CDR2 YYNGEE. The CDR3 DNA is TGTGCCAGCAGCGTAGCGACGACGCCCAGGGTTGAAGCTTTCTTT. Protein sequence: CASSVATTPRVEAFF.

The V call is TRBV20-1, the J call TRBJ2-1; 12 bases are shared with TRBD2. Germline V CDR1 and CDR2: DFQATT, SNEGSKA (reference sequence). The CDR3 has 15 amino acids. Trimming removed 6 bases from V and 4 bases from J; junction bases left unmatched: 7. CDR3 nucleotide sequence: TGCAGTGCCCGAACCGGACTAGCGGGGTACAATGAGCAGTTCTTC. Protein product: CSARTGLAGYNEQFF.

The chain joins TRBV7-9 to TRBJ2-5; D gene uncertain. V was trimmed by 1 base and J by 0 bases, leaving 9 bases between them. CDR1 SEHNR and CDR2 FQNEAQ come from the germline V gene (reference sequence). The CDR3 covers 15 residues. The CDR3 sequence: CASSLVAEDQETQYF. DNA of the CDR3: TGTGCCAGCAGCTTAGTGGCAGAAGACCAAGAGACCCAGTACTTC.

The rearrangement joins TRBV5-1 to TRBJ2-3; the D is unclear. The germline gives CDR1 SGHRS, CDR2 YFSETQ. Trimming took 0 bases from V and 0 from J, leaving 11 bases between them. The CDR3 sequence is 16 residues long. This chain's CDR3 is CASSLVFGPSTDTQYF. Here the CDR3 DNA reads TGCGCCAGCAGCTTGGTTTTCGGGCCCAGCACAGATACGCAGTATTTT.

V and J are TRBV28 and TRBJ1-4; 7 bases fit TRBD1. J gave up 7 bases and V 3 bases, and 5 bases lay outside the gene matches. This CDR3 spans 14 amino acids. Germline lookup yields CDR1 MDHEN and CDR2 SYDVKM. For the CDR3, the DNA is TGTGCCAGCAGTTTCGACAGGGTCTCTGAAAAACTGTTTTTT. Translating it yields CASSFDRVSEKLFF.

The V and J genes are TRBV2 and TRBJ1-2; 10 nucleotides agree with TRBD1. The germline gives CDR1 SNHLY, CDR2 FYNNEI. V was clipped by 6 bases and J by 7 bases; unmatched bases: 8. CDR3 length equals 14 residues. The CDR3 sequence: CASRRQGAGTGYTF. Here the CDR3 DNA reads TGTGCCAGCAGGCGACAGGGGGCGGGTACTGGCTACACCTTC.

This clonotype came up many times. This sequence joins TRBV12-3 or TRBV12-4 and TRBJ2-3; D remains ambiguous. The CDR3 is 14 residues long. The ends were cut back, 6 bases at V and 0 bases at J, with 10 bases in the middle. The CDR3 coding sequence is TGTGCCAGCAGACCCAGCAGTAGCACAGATACGCAGTATTTT. Translation: CASRPSSSTDTQYF.

The chain recombines TRBV20-1 with TRBJ2-5; a weak D match, TRBD2 (6 bases). This CDR3 comprises 15 residues. Germline values: CDR1 DFQATT, CDR2 SNEGSKA (reference sequence). V lost 5 bases and J lost 3, with 19 bases in between. The CDR3 region has the DNA TGCAGTGCTGATGGTGCGGGATCTAATGAAGAGACCCAGTACTTC. This codes for CSADGAGSNEETQYF.

V and J are TRBV6-1 and TRBJ2-6; D not certain. Germline V gives CDR1 MNHNS, CDR2 SASEGT. Trimming shortened V by 9 bases and J by 0 bases, and 9 bases separated the two germline ends. CDR3 length: 14 amino acids. The CDR3 bases are TGTGCCAGTAACAGAAACTCTGGGGCCAACGTCCTGACTTTC. It encodes CASNRNSGANVLTF.

This clonotype turned up a few times. V and J are TRBV20-1 and TRBJ2-7, with 8 bases that match TRBD2. Trimming took 2 bases from V and 6 from J; bases not matched to a gene: 6. The germline V gene encodes CDR1 DFQATT and CDR2 SNEGSKA (reference sequence). This CDR3 contains 13 residues. CDR3 in amino acids: CSARSSGKGEQYF. The CDR3 region has the DNA TGCAGTGCTAGAAGTAGCGGGAAGGGCGAGCAGTACTTC.

A few counts support this clonotype. The chain has TRBV6-5 and TRBJ1-1; 7 nucleotides agree with TRBD1. The CDR3 runs 11 residues. The germline gives CDR1 MNHEY, CDR2 SVGAGI. The V gene end was trimmed by 5 bases and the J gene end by 11 bases; junction bases not matched to a gene: 5. The CDR3: CASSDDREAFF. As DNA, the CDR3 is TGTGCCAGCAGTGACGACAGGGAGGCTTTCTTT.

V gene TRBV20-1 combines with J gene TRBJ2-6; D is perhaps TRBD1 (6 bases). The germline gives CDR1 DFQATT, CDR2 SNEGSKA (reference sequence). The CDR3 length is 14 residues. Trimming cost V 3 bases and J 4 bases, with 10 bases left between them. The CDR3 reads CSARGAAGANVLTF. The CDR3 nucleotides read TGCAGTGCTAGGGGGGCCGCGGGGGCCAACGTCCTGACTTTC.

The rearrangement links TRBV28 to TRBJ2-7; tentatively, D is TRBD1 (6 bases). Trimming cost V 2 bases and J 6 bases, with 14 bases left between them. The CDR3 extends over 14 amino acids. Germline V gene lookup returns CDR1 MDHEN and CDR2 SYDVKM. CDR3 bases: TGTGCCAGCAGTTTACGGCAGGGGAGTTTCGAGCAGTACTTC. It codes for CASSLRQGSFEQYF.

The chain couples TRBV7-9 to TRBJ1-2; maybe TRBD1 (6 bases). The CDR3 runs to 19 residues. The V end lost 3 bases, the J end lost 0 bases, and 23 bases lay between the germline ends. CDR1 and CDR2 from the germline V gene are SEHNR and FQNEAQ (reference sequence). The CDR3 DNA is TGTGCCAGCAGCTTTACCAACCCAGGGGTAGAACGTGCTAACTATGGCTACACCTTC. Translating it yields CASSFTNPGVERANYGYTF. The variable domain in full, with the rest retrieved from reference TRBV7-9 and TRBJ1-2, is DTGVSQNPRHKITKRGQNVTFRCDPISEHNRLYWYRQTLGQGPEFLTYFQNEAQLEKSRLLSDRFSAERPKGSFSTLEIQRTEQGDSAMYLCASSFTNPGVERANYGYTFGSGTRLTVV.